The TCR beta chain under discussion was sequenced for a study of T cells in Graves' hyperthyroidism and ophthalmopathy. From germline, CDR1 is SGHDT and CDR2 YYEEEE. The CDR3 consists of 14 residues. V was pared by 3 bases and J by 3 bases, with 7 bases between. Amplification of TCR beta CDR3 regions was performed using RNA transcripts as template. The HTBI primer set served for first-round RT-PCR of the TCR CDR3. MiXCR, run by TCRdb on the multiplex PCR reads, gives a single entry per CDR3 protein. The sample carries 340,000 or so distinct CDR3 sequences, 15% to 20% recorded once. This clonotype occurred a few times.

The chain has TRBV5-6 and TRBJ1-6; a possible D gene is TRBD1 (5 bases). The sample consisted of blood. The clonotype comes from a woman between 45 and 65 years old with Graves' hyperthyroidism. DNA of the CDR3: TGTGCCAGCAGCTCCAGGGTCTATAATTCACCCCTCCACTTT. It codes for CASSSRVYNSPLHF.